This T cell receptor beta chain was observed in a study of CD8 T cells in ankylosing spondylitis. Quantitative 5'-RACE with molecular barcodes was used to make the TCR beta libraries. TCRdb analysed the 5' RACE reads with MiXCR anew, one entry per CDR3 protein. Among 150,000 to 200,000 distinct CDR3 sequences, approximately 32% were seen once, and the ten largest hold 5.5% to 7.5%. CDR3 length: 16 residues. Trimming removed 6 bases from V and 1 base from J; junction bases left unmatched: 11. This clonotype was counted a few times. Its target is unknown. Notes on the study in general: Clones linked to disease were reported to show significant enrichment in matched ankylosing spondylitis synovial fluid. What appeared characteristic of ankylosing spondylitis blood was a TCR beta motif of eight highly homologous variants. Reactive arthritis synovial fluid and blood previously showed some of these motif variants.

The chain joins TRBV12-3 or TRBV12-4 to TRBJ1-2; 7 positions match TRBD1. This TCR derives from a male donor with ankylosing spondylitis. Sequenced: synovial fluid, either unsorted or a sorted T cell fraction (not recorded which). CDR3 in amino acids: CASRGWTGKINYGYTF. CDR3 in DNA: TGTGCCAGCAGGGGGTGGACAGGCAAAATTAACTATGGCTACACCTTC.